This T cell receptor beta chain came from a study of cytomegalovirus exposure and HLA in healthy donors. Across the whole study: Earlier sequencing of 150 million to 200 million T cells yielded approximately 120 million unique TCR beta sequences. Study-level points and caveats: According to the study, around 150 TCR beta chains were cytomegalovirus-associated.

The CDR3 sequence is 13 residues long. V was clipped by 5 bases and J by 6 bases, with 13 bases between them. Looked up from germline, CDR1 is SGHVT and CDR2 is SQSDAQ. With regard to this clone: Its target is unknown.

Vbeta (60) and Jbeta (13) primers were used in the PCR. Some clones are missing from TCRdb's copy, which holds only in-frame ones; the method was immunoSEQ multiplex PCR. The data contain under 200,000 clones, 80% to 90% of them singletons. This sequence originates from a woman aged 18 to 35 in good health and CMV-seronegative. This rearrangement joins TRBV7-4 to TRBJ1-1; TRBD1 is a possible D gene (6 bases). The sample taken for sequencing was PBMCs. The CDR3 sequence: CASSTGAGAEAFF. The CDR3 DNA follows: TGTGCCAGCAGCACGGGGGCGGGGGCTGAAGCTTTCTTT.